The T cell receptor beta chain described here comes from a study of blood T cell repertoires in COVID-19. On the study more broadly: PBMCs, B-cell-depleted T cells, or T cells were the source of the cDNA or gDNA that made up the material.

Adults between about 18 and 95 years of age took part from fewer than 30 US areas. Original processing methods: Reference gene primer amplification in the assay estimated nucleated cell counts. Generated by immunoSEQ multiplex PCR, the TCRdb table keeps only in-frame clones and is missing some. For V, J and clone size, that table is used; D and trimming come from the DNA. Here the sample spans about 200,000 clones, 65% to 90% being singletons. This CDR3 has 12 residues. Trimming stripped 8 bases from V and 6 bases from J, with 13 bases between. The V gene's germline CDR1 is SNHLY and CDR2 FYNNEI. Specimen: PBMCs or T cells enriched from blood (not recorded which). The chain is built from TRBV2 and TRBJ1-1; tentatively, D is TRBD1 (5 bases). The source of this sequence is a woman aged 55-75 years with acute COVID-19. CDR3: CASRPGFAEAFF. In DNA form, the CDR3 reads TGTGCCAGCCGCCCAGGGTTCGCTGAAGCTTTCTTT.